This T cell receptor beta chain was sequenced during a study of regulatory T cells in long-lasting Graves disease (dated by TCRdb to the early 2020s). Broadly, across the study: Newly diagnosed Graves' disease patients had taken antithyroid drugs for less than 3 months. This study used TCR sequencing and RNA sequencing of peripheral blood to compare persistent Graves' disease patients against newly diagnosed Graves' disease patients. The study was conducted in China and was registered as a clinical trial. A total of around 35 samples underwent TCR sequencing, from roughly 13 patients with persistent Graves' disease and approximately 20 patients with newly diagnosed Graves' disease. What the study reported, not specific to this receptor: The authors acknowledged the small sample size as a limitation that may reduce accuracy. Only the TCR beta chain was sequenced and analyzed. Compared with newly diagnosed patients, persistent Graves' disease patients had lower TCR Shannon entropy and fewer highly expanded clones, which suggests clonal expansion. The study examined only peripheral blood because the primary lesion, thyroid tissue, could not be accessed. Persistent disease showed preferential use of TRBV28, TRBJ1-2 and TRBJ2-5, whereas newly diagnosed disease favored TRBV20-1 and TRBJ2-1. A larger number of public clonotypes was shared among persistent patients (more than 2,500) than among newly diagnosed patients (around 970).

Relative to germline, V is 5 bases shorter and J is 10 bases shorter, with 18 bases between their ends. There are 14 amino acids in the CDR3, from cysteine to phenylalanine inclusive. The sequence is cut down to CDR3 DNA, 42 bases in frame from base 1. The germline V gene (reference sequence) provides CDR1 PRHDT and CDR2 FYEKMQ. This specimen's time point label, interpreted: newly diagnosed GD, antithyroid drugs for less than 3 months. For both TCR sequencing and RNA sequencing, RNA was extracted from PBMCs in TRIzol. Graves' disease was diagnosed according to American Thyroid Association guidelines. Patients for the study were recruited at an endocrinology department in Xi'an, China. Each patient gave around 9.2 milliliters of peripheral blood, collected in an EDTA anticoagulant tube. Ficoll Paque Plus density gradient separation was used to isolate PBMCs, and no further T cell sorting was performed. An Agilent 2100 Bioanalyzer and agarose gel were used to check RNA quality, while a NanoDrop 2000 measured RNA concentration.

Receptor libraries were prepared by multiplex PCR. Sequencing instrument: Illumina HiSeq 4000. iRepertoire HTBI primers and Arm-PCR amplification of CDR3 regions were used to construct TCR beta libraries. Before sequencing, the PCR products underwent gel purification. As for the original processing: Gene usage analysis of CDR3 amino acid clonotypes relied on the roughly 60 TRBV and around 14 TRBJ segments identified across samples. COPE and FqMerger were used to merge the filtered high-quality paired reads into contigs. BLAST was used to align contigs to the IMGT TRBV, TRBD and TRBJ reference genes, and CDR3 was defined following IMGT. Highly expanded clones were defined as clonotypes with a frequency above 0.1%. Repertoire diversity was measured by Shannon entropy, and V-J evenness by the Gini coefficient. A clonotype found in more than one individual was treated as public. The raw public data were reprocessed by TCRdb itself: fastp quality trimming at Q25, MiXCR clonotype calling, in-frame beta chains only. For every CDR3 protein sequence, its rows merge into one entry that carries the most common genes and DNA. The V and J calls shown here were made by TCRdb, not taken from the authors' results. In all, the sample holds fewer than 550,000 distinct CDR3 sequences, and about 15% of those were seen once. The ten largest account for roughly 25% of the sample.

This clonotype showed up many times. Its antigen remains unidentified. No much larger clonotype is one base removed from it; base qualities were not supplied. The data also belong to a second study, concerning T cells in Graves' hyperthyroidism and ophthalmopathy. The second study's authors report: Graves' hyperthyroidism was defined as stable when no progression to ophthalmopathy occurred over 18 months of follow-up. Hyperthyroidism patients were newly diagnosed, with disease duration under 2 months, and aged 18 to 65 years. Exclusion was applied to patients with uncontrolled infections, other autoimmune diseases, pregnancy or lactation. Diagnoses were established on the basis of clinical symptoms, serum thyroxine and TRAb, thyroid ultrasound, and orbital computed tomography. The first round of RT-PCR for the TCR CDR3 was performed with the HTBI primer set and the Qiagen OneStep RT-PCR kit. Most expanded thyroid clonotypes (frequency above 0.001) were also detected in blood, suggesting blood repertoires may reflect thyroid immune responses. In cross-validation, a model built on a 13 V-J signature told ophthalmopathy apart from stable hyperthyroidism with just under 90% sensitivity and around 83% specificity, and in testing the same model reached 80%/75%. During validation, the model predicted progression to ophthalmopathy a median of around 6 months ahead of onset, with around 65% sensitivity and under 85% specificity. To identify TCR V-J signatures that set the groups apart, the researchers used a discovery cohort of 100 patients, made up of fewer than 50 with Graves' ophthalmopathy and some 55 with stable Graves' hyperthyroidism. Prospective prediction of ophthalmopathy was tested in an independent validation cohort consisting of 18 hyperthyroidism patients and 15 to 17 patients who later progressed to ophthalmopathy. The 95 to 100 discovery patients were randomly divided into training and test sets at a 7:3 ratio. The study also compared thyroid tissue and blood T-cell repertoires from five or six Graves' hyperthyroidism patients. Following sampling, methimazole starting at 30 mg daily was given to hyperthyroidism patients, and high-dose intravenous methylprednisolone was given to ophthalmopathy patients. Libraries were constructed in a second round of multiplex PCR, after which size selection and purification were carried out. Libraries were sequenced paired-end with 100 bp reads on an Illumina HiSeq2000. Raw data were processed with SOAPnuke, discarding reads with adapters, uncalled bases, mean Phred below 15, or no exact constant-primer or identifier match. COPE v1.2.5 was used to merge high-quality paired reads, and clonotypes were defined as unique nucleotide sequences. Clonotypes were aligned to IMGT TRBV, TRBD and TRBJ reference segments using MiTCR v1.1. The analysis was restricted to V-J combinations with a frequency above 0.0001, which together covered just over 99% of the repertoires. The TCS score was defined as F50 (clonal expansion) divided by E x V (chaos), with BLOSUM62-based TCRdist calculated between CDR3 peptides within each V-J. Welch's t-statistics and random forest reduced several hundred V-J features to roughly 13, which were used in a naive Bayes classifier (R e1071). Sample size was not statistically predetermined, and blinding of investigators to group allocation was not performed. According to the paper, TCR Vbeta CDR3 sequencing was carried out on approximately 140 peripheral blood samples, which came from fewer than 50 ophthalmopathy, some 73 hyperthyroidism and around 17 progressor patients.

Specimen: peripheral blood mononuclear cells (PBMCs), collected at new diagnosis, from a patient treated with antithyroid drugs. The chain links TRBV13 with TRBJ2-1; the D gene is perhaps TRBD2, on 5 matching bases. This receptor was identified in a woman aged 40-60 years with Graves disease. Donor details come from another sample of the same person, matched by shared clones. The CDR3 reads CASSTPFRGPEQFF. The DNA sequence is TGTGCCAGCAGCACACCCTTTAGAGGGCCAGAGCAGTTCTTC.